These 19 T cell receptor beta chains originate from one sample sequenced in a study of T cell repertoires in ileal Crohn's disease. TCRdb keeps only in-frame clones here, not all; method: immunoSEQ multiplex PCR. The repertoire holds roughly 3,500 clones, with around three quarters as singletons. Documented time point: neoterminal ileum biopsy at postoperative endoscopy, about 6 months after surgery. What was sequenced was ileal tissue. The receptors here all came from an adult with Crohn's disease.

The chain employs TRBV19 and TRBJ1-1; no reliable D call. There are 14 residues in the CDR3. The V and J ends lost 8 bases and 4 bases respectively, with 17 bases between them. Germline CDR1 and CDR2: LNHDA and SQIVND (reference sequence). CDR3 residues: CASQDGLSGTEAFF. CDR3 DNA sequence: TGTGCCAGTCAGGACGGACTCTCAGGCACTGAAGCTTTCTTT.

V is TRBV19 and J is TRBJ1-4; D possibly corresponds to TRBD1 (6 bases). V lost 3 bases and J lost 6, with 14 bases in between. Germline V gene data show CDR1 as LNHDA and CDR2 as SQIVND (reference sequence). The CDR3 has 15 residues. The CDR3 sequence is CASSISWGLHEKLFF. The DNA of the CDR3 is TGTGCCAGTAGTATTTCTTGGGGGCTTCATGAAAAACTGTTTTTT.

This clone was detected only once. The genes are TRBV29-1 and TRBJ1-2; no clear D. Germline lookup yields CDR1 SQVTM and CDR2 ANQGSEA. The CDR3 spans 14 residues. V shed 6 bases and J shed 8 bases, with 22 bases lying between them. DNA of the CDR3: TGCAGCGTCCGGGCCCCGGAGGACCTCGGGGGCTACACCTTC. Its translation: CSVRAPEDLGGYTF.

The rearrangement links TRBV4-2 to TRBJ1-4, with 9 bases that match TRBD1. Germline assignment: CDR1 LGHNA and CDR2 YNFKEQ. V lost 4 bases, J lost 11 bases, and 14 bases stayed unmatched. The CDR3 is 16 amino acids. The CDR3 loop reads CASSPPETGTGKKLFF. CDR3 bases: TGTGCCAGCAGCCCCCCGGAGACCGGGACAGGGAAGAAACTGTTTTTT.

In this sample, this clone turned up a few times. The CDR3 loop is CASSLEGAASNYGYTF. Here the CDR3 DNA reads TGTGCCAGCAGCTTAGAGGGGGCCGCTTCTAACTATGGCTACACCTTC. The chain has TRBV7-9 and TRBJ1-2; 7 bases agree with TRBD1. The V segment lost 1 base and the J segment 0 bases; nucleotides outside the gene matches: 5. The CDR3 extends over 16 amino acids. The V gene's germline CDR1 is SEHNR and CDR2 FQNEAQ (reference sequence).

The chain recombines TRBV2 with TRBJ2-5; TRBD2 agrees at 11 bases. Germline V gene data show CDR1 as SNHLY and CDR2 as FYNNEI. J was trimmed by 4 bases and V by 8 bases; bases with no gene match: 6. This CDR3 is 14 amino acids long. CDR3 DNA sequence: TGTGCCAGCTGTAGCGGGAGGGCCCCAGAGACCCAGTACTTC. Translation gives CASCSGRAPETQYF.

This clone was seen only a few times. In nucleotides, the CDR3 is TGTGCCAGCAGCTTAGTTGTAGGGGGCAATGAAGCTTTCTTT. Translating it yields CASSLVVGGNEAFF. The chain carries TRBV7-9 and TRBJ1-1, with 7 bases lining up with TRBD1. CDR1 is SEHNR, CDR2 FQNEAQ, per germline (reference sequence). Unmatched junction bases numbered 6, after V lost 1 base and J lost 7 bases. The CDR3 extends over 14 amino acids.

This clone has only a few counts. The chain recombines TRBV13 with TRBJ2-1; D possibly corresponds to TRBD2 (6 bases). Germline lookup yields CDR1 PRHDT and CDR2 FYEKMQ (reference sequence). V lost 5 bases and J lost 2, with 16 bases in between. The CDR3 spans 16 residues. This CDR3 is CASSNSGTGTYNEQFF. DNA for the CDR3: TGTGCCAGCAGCAATTCCGGGACTGGCACCTACAATGAGCAGTTCTTC.

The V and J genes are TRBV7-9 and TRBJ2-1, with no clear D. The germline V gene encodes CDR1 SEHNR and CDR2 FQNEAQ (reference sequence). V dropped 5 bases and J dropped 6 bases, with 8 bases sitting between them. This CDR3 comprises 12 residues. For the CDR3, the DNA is TGTGCCAGCAGCCACCCTAGCAATGAGCAGTTCTTC. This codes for CASSHPSNEQFF.

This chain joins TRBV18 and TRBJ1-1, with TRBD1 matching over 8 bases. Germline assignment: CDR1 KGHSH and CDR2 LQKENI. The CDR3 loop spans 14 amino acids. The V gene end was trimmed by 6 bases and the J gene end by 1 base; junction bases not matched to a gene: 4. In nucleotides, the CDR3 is TGTGCCAGCTCGGGACAGGCGGCGAACACTGAAGCTTTCTTT. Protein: CASSGQAANTEAFF.

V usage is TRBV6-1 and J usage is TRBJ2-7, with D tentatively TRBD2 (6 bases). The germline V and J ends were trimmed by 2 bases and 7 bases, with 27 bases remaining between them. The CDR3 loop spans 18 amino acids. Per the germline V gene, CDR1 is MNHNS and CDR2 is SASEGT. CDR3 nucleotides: TGTGCCAGCAGTGAAAGAGCCTCTTGGCAGGGACTTTCGGGGGAGCAGTACTTC. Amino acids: CASSERASWQGLSGEQYF.

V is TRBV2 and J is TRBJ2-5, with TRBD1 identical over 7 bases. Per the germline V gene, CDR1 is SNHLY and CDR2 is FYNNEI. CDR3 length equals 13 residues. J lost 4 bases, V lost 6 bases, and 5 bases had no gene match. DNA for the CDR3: TGTGCCAGCAGGGGGGACAGCCTAGAGACCCAGTACTTC. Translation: CASRGDSLETQYF.

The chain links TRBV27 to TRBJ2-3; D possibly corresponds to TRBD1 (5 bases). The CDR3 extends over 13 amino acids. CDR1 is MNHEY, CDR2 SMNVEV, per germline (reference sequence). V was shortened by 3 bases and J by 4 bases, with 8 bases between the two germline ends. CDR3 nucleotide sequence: TGTGCCAGCAGTTTCGTGGGGCCAGATACGCAGTATTTT. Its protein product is CASSFVGPDTQYF.

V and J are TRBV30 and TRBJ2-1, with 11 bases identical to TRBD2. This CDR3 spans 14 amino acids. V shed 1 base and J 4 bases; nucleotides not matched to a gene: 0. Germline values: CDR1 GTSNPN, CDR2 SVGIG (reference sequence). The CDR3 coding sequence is TGTGCCTGGAGTGGACTAGCGGGGTACAATGAGCAGTTCTTC. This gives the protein CAWSGLAGYNEQFF.

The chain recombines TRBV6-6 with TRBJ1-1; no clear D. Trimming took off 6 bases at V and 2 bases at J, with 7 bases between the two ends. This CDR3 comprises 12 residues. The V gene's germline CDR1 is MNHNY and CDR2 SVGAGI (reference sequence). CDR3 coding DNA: TGTGCCAGCAGACTGCCTAACACTGAAGCTTTCTTT. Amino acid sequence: CASRLPNTEAFF.

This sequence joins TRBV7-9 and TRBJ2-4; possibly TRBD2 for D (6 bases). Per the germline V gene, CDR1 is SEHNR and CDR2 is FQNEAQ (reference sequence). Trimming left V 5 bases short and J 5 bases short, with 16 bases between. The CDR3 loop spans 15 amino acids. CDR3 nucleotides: TGTGCCAGCAGCCCGCCCGGGGGTCGGGAAAACATTCAGTACTTC. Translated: CASSPPGGRENIQYF.

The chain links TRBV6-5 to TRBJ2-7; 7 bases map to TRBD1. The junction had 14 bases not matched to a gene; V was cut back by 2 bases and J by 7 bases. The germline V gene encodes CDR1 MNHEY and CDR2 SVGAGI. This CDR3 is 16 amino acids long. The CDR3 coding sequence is TGTGCCAGCAGTTACGGACGGGTACAGGGGCCAGGGGAGCAGTACTTC. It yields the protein CASSYGRVQGPGEQYF.

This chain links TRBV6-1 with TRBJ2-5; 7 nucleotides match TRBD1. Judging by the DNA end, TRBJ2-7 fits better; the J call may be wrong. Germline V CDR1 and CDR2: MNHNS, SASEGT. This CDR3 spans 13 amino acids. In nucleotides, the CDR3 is TGTGCCACCCCTAAACAGGGGTACTACGAGCAGTACTTC. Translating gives CATPKQGYYEQYF.

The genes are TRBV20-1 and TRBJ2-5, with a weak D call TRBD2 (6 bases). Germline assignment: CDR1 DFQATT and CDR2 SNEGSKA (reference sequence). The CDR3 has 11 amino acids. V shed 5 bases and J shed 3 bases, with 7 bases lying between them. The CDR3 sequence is CSAPGEETQYF. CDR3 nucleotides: TGCAGTGCTCCGGGGGAAGAGACCCAGTACTTC.